The following is a T cell receptor (beta chain) sequence with its context. As originally analysed: Amplifying reference gene primers gave estimates of nucleated cell counts. Produced via immunoSEQ multiplex PCR; TCRdb's table is partial and in-frame only. Clonal size and the V and J genes are those of that table, whereas D and trimming came from the DNA. Of 80,000 to 100,000 clones listed, approximately 81% are singletons. The sample comes from a study of blood T cell repertoires in COVID-19. The sample comprised peripheral blood. This sequence was found in a man aged 55-75 years with acute or convalescent COVID-19.

The CDR3 region has the DNA TGTGCCAGTACCTTCGACGCAGGGGTCCATCAGCCCCAGCATTTT. Encoded protein: CASTFDAGVHQPQHF. The rearrangement joins TRBV19 to TRBJ1-5; possible D gene TRBD1, 6 bases. Trimming removed 7 bases from V and 5 bases from J, with 18 bases in between. In germline, CDR1 is LNHDA, CDR2 SQIVND (reference sequence). CDR3 length equals 15 residues.